Shown below are 32 T cell receptor beta chains from a single sample sequenced in a study of cytomegalovirus exposure and HLA in healthy donors (dated by TCRdb to 2016 to 2017). Library generation was performed with the immunoSEQ multiplex PCR assay. A mixture of 60 forward primers for TCR Vbeta segments and 13 reverse primers for TCR Jbeta segments was used in the multiplex PCR. The table comes from immuneACCESS by way of TCRdb, which keeps in-frame sequences with V and J called. Part of the clones is missing from these tables; in studies checked, under half for an unresolved V gene and the rest for unknown reasons. Present in this sample are 100,000 to 130,000 clones, approximately 79% of which were seen just once. In total, the top ten clones hold around 13% of the sample. The specimen was PBMCs. These receptors were taken from a middle-aged woman in good health and CMV-seropositive.

The chain employs TRBV5-4 and TRBJ2-7; D may be TRBD1 (6 bases). V shed 0 bases and J shed 3 bases, with 7 bases lying between them. Germline CDR1 reads SGHNT; CDR2 reads YYREEE (reference sequence). The CDR3 runs to 13 residues. CDR3 loop: CASSLDRVYEQYF. As DNA, the CDR3 is TGTGCCAGCAGCTTGGACAGGGTCTACGAGCAGTACTTC.

The chain joins TRBV6-6 to TRBJ1-5; D not certain. The CDR3 runs to 16 residues. Germline V gives CDR1 MNHNY, CDR2 SVGAGI (reference sequence). The V end was cut by 2 bases, the J end by 4 bases, with 15 bases between. CDR3 coding DNA: TGTGCCAGCAGTTACGGGTCCGAAGGGAGGAATCAGCCCCAGCATTTT. Residues: CASSYGSEGRNQPQHF.

A single count supports this clone. The chain has TRBV5-1 and TRBJ2-5; 9 positions match TRBD2. This CDR3 is built from 15 residues. Losses at the gene ends were 5 bases for V and 4 bases for J; bases not matched to a gene: 9. In germline, CDR1 is SGHRS, CDR2 YFSETQ. CDR3 DNA sequence: TGCGCCAGCAGGATCACGGGACTAGCTTCAGAGACCCAGTACTTC. This encodes CASRITGLASETQYF.

The genes are TRBV5-1 and TRBJ2-4; 7 positions agree with TRBD1. CDR3 size: 12 residues. The V gene's germline CDR1 is SGHRS and CDR2 YFSETQ. The trim removed 7 bases at V and 5 bases at J, leaving 3 bases unmatched. CDR3 bases: TGCGCCAGCCTAGGGACAGAAAACATTCAGTACTTC. This sequence encodes CASLGTENIQYF. Full variable domain (outside the CDR3, taken from reference TRBV5-1 and TRBJ2-4): KAGVTQTPRYLIKTRGQQVTLSCSPISGHRSVSWYQQTPGQGLQFLFEYFSETQRNKGNFPGRFSGRQFSNSRSEMNVSTLELGDSALYLCASLGTENIQYFGAGTRLSVL.

This chain joins TRBV5-5 and TRBJ1-2, with 7 bases that match TRBD1. Per germline, CDR1 SGHKS and CDR2 YYEKEE (reference sequence). V was clipped by 3 bases and J by 8 bases; unmatched bases: 10. The CDR3 loop spans 14 amino acids. The CDR3 is CASSSGTDDRGYTF. The CDR3 coding sequence is TGTGCCAGCAGCTCCGGGACAGACGATCGGGGCTACACCTTC.

The chain couples TRBV5-5 to TRBJ2-5; 12 positions match TRBD2. CDR3 size: 16 residues. V shed 3 bases and J 5 bases; nucleotides not matched to a gene: 8. Germline-derived CDR1 and CDR2 are SGHKS and YYEKEE (reference sequence). CDR3 DNA: TGTGCCAGCAGCTCCGGACTAGCGGGGCCGGGGGAGACCCAGTACTTC. Protein: CASSSGLAGPGETQYF.

This clone was picked up one time. The V call is TRBV5-1, the J call TRBJ1-1, with a weak D call TRBD1 (5 bases). This CDR3 region has 13 residues. Germline V gene data show CDR1 as SGHRS and CDR2 as YFSETQ. Trimming shortened V by 4 bases and J by 1 base, and 8 bases separated the two germline ends. The CDR3 region is CASSPGENTEAFF. The CDR3 nucleotides read TGCGCCAGCAGCCCGGGGGAGAACACTGAAGCTTTCTTT.

The genes are TRBV29-1 and TRBJ2-7; 7 nucleotides line up with TRBD1. This CDR3 contains 14 residues. CDR1 is SQVTM, CDR2 ANQGSEA, per germline. The J segment lost 6 bases and the V segment lost 4 bases, leaving 12 bases of the junction unmatched. In DNA, the CDR3 is TGCAGCGTTGGTAGTTACAGGGGCATTTCCGAGCAGTACTTC. It yields the protein CSVGSYRGISEQYF.

J is TRBJ2-7 and V is TRBV29-1; TRBD1 aligns across 10 bases. The CDR3 has 11 amino acids. From germline, CDR1 is SQVTM and CDR2 ANQGSEA. The CDR3 nucleotides read TGCAGTGGACAGGGGGGGTACGAGCAGTACTTC. Translation gives CSGQGGYEQYF.

The V and J genes are TRBV29-1 and TRBJ2-5, with no clear D. This CDR3 comprises 15 residues. Germline assignment: CDR1 SQVTM and CDR2 ANQGSEA. Deletions cut 7 bases from V and 2 bases from J, with 20 bases between. CDR3 DNA sequence: TGCAGCGCGTTCTTAAATCATGGAGCTCAAGAGACCCAGTACTTC. Its protein product is CSAFLNHGAQETQYF.

The V gene is TRBV6-1, the J gene TRBJ1-2, with D perhaps TRBD1 (5 bases). Trimming took off 6 bases at V and 2 bases at J, with 10 bases between the two ends. There are 13 residues in the CDR3. The germline V gene has CDR1 MNHNS and CDR2 SASEGT. CDR3: CASRGTGNYGYTF. CDR3 bases: TGTGCCAGCAGGGGAACAGGCAACTATGGCTACACCTTC.

This chain links TRBV5-1 with TRBJ1-2; tentatively, D is TRBD1 (5 bases). Germline V gene sequence: CDR1 SGHRS, CDR2 YFSETQ. Trimming stripped 4 bases from V and 2 bases from J, with 9 bases between. The CDR3 contains 13 residues. CDR3 nucleotides: TGCGCCAGCAGCGGGGGGGAGAACTATGGCTACACCTTC. It codes for CASSGGENYGYTF.

CDR3 DNA: TGTGCCAGCAGCGGCTTCAGGGGCCAGGGGGAGACCCAGTACTTC. As protein: CASSGFRGQGETQYF. The V and J genes are TRBV5-6 and TRBJ2-5, with a tentative D call TRBD1 (6 bases). V was cut by 4 bases and J by 5 bases, with 18 bases left in between. CDR1 and CDR2 from the germline V gene are SGHDT and YYEEEE. CDR3 length: 15 amino acids.

The DNA for the CDR3 is TGTGCCAGCAGCTTGGCCGGAGCGAGGCATTCACCCCTCCACTTT. Protein product: CASSLAGARHSPLHF. V and J are TRBV5-6 and TRBJ1-6; unclear D gene. Between the trimmed V and J ends, which lost 0 bases and 8 bases, there was a span of 12 bases. The V gene's germline CDR1 is SGHDT and CDR2 YYEEEE. CDR3 length equals 15 residues.

CDR3 sequence reads: CASSQLAPGELFF. The CDR3 bases are TGTGCCAGCAGCCAGCTAGCCCCCGGGGAGCTGTTTTTT. This chain connects TRBV14 to TRBJ2-2; perhaps TRBD2 as D (5 bases). CDR1 is SGHDN, CDR2 FVKESK, per germline. V was pared by 3 bases and J by 6 bases, with 8 bases between. This CDR3 has 13 residues. The full variable domain, with the rest looked up from reference TRBV14 and TRBJ2-2, is EAGVTQFPSHSVIEKGQTVTLRCDPISGHDNLYWYRRVMGKEIKFLLHFVKESKQDESGMPNNRFLAERTGGTYSTLKVQPAELEDSGVYFCASSQLAPGELFFGEGSRLTVL.

The gene calls are TRBV30 and TRBJ2-5; 7 positions match TRBD1. V gave up 3 bases and J gave up 2 bases; unmatched junction bases: 3. Germline loops: CDR1 GTSNPN, CDR2 SVGIG (reference sequence). The CDR3 spans 13 residues. The CDR3 DNA sequence: TGTGCCTGGAGGGGGGACAGACAAGAGACCCAGTACTTC. Its protein product is CAWRGDRQETQYF.

This rearrangement joins TRBV30 to TRBJ2-5; maybe TRBD1 (5 bases). The DNA end favors TRBJ2-7, so the J call may be wrong. Germline CDR1 and CDR2: GTSNPN and SVGIG (reference sequence). The CDR3 runs to 13 residues. The DNA for the CDR3 is TGTGCCTGGAGTGTTTCAGGGCACTACGAGCAGTACTTC. As protein: CAWSVSGHYEQYF.

V is TRBV5-1 and J is TRBJ1-2, with TRBD1 identical over 10 bases. Per germline, CDR1 SGHRS and CDR2 YFSETQ. This CDR3 is 14 amino acids long. The V and J ends lost 4 bases and 7 bases, in that order; junction bases with no gene match: 7. CDR3 sequence: CASSATRTGGGYTF. As DNA, the CDR3 is TGCGCCAGCAGCGCCACAAGGACAGGGGGTGGCTACACCTTC.

V is TRBV9 and J is TRBJ1-1, with 8 bases aligning to TRBD1. The CDR3 is made up of 17 amino acids. Trimming cost V 2 bases and J 0 bases; bases outside gene matches: 9. Germline CDR1 SGDLS, CDR2 YYNGEE. The CDR3 DNA sequence: TGTGCCAGCAGCGTCCTAAGGACAGGGAGAGTGAACACTGAAGCTTTCTTT. Translation gives CASSVLRTGRVNTEAFF.

The chain employs TRBV7-2 and TRBJ2-1, with 11 bases matching TRBD2. V dropped 1 base and J dropped 7; count of bases not matched to a gene: 9. The CDR3 consists of 17 residues. Germline CDR1 SGHTA, CDR2 FQGNSA. The CDR3 DNA reads as TGTGCCAGCAGCTTAGTATGGGCAACTAGCGGGGGTAATGAGCAGTTCTTC. This codes for CASSLVWATSGGNEQFF. Full variable domain (missing parts from reference TRBV7-2 and TRBJ2-1): GAGVSQSPSNKVTEKGKDVELRCDPISGHTALYWYRQSLGQGLEFLIYFQGNSAPDKSGLPSDRFSAERTGGSVSTLTIQRTQQEDSAVYLCASSLVWATSGGNEQFFGPGTRLTVL.

This clone was observed a few times. The chain has TRBV5-6 and TRBJ1-5; TRBD1 aligns across 7 bases. The CDR3 covers 15 residues. The V and J ends lost 4 bases and 7 bases, in that order; junction bases with no gene match: 11. The germline V gene encodes CDR1 SGHDT and CDR2 YYEEEE. For the CDR3, the DNA is TGTGCCAGCAGCCCCCCCGACAGGGTGGGCCAGCCCCAGCATTTT. It specifies CASSPPDRVGQPQHF.

The chain joins TRBV7-3 to TRBJ2-2; the D is unclear. The CDR3 extends over 13 amino acids. CDR1 and CDR2 from the germline V gene are SGHTA and FQGTGA. Trimming pared 5 bases from V and 5 bases from J, leaving 9 bases between. In nucleotides, the CDR3 is TGTGCCAGCAGCCCGAAGAGAACCGGGGAGCTGTTTTTT. It codes for CASSPKRTGELFF.

This chain connects TRBV10-3 to TRBJ1-2, with D possibly TRBD1 on 5 matching bases. V dropped 7 bases and J dropped 2 bases, with 8 bases sitting between them. CDR1 and CDR2 (germline): ENHRY, SYGVKD. This CDR3 comprises 12 residues. CDR3 region: CAITQGNYGYTF. DNA for the CDR3: TGTGCCATCACTCAGGGAAACTATGGCTACACCTTC.

The genes are TRBV7-2 and TRBJ1-6; tentative D call: TRBD1 (5 bases). The CDR3 consists of 16 residues. V lost 2 bases and J lost 10, with 18 bases in between. The germline V gene encodes CDR1 SGHTA and CDR2 FQGNSA. CDR3 region: CASSLSIGSGGSPLHF. As DNA, the CDR3 is TGTGCCAGCAGCTTATCTATAGGATCGGGGGGGTCACCCCTCCACTTT.

This clone was observed a few times. The chain joins TRBV30 to TRBJ2-1; the match to TRBD1 covers 10 bases. The J segment lost 8 bases and the V segment lost 2 bases, leaving 6 bases of the junction unmatched. The CDR3 length is 14 residues. Germline values: CDR1 GTSNPN, CDR2 SVGIG (reference sequence). Here the CDR3 reads CAWSRDRGIYEQFF. CDR3 bases: TGTGCCTGGAGTAGGGACAGGGGCATCTATGAGCAGTTCTTC.

The rearrangement joins TRBV6-5 to TRBJ1-2; maybe TRBD1 (5 bases). CDR1 is MNHEY and CDR2 is SVGAGI in the germline V gene. The CDR3 runs to 14 residues. With 6 bases removed from V and 8 bases from J, the gap between germline ends came to 19 bases. The CDR3 protein is CASRRTGLNGGYTF. The CDR3 bases are TGTGCCAGCAGGCGGACGGGACTTAACGGAGGCTACACCTTC.

The V call is TRBV2, the J call TRBJ2-7; D may be TRBD1 (5 bases). Germline loops: CDR1 SNHLY, CDR2 FYNNEI. Deletions cut 6 bases from V and 4 bases from J, with 19 bases between. The CDR3 extends over 15 amino acids. CDR3 in amino acids: CASSPRAGPFYEQYF. The CDR3 DNA follows: TGTGCCAGCAGCCCAAGGGCAGGGCCTTTTTACGAGCAGTACTTC.

This chain connects TRBV6-5 to TRBJ2-7, with 8 bases fitting TRBD2. The CDR3 spans 14 residues. V lost 5 bases, J lost 1 base, and 4 bases stayed unmatched. CDR1 MNHEY and CDR2 SVGAGI come from the germline V gene. In nucleotides, the CDR3 is TGTGCCAGCAGTGGCGAGCGGGGGTCCTACGAGCAGTACTTC. As protein: CASSGERGSYEQYF.

V usage is TRBV10-2 and J usage is TRBJ2-7; tentative D call: TRBD2 (5 bases). V gave up 4 bases and J gave up 7 bases, with 8 bases separating them. CDR1 is WSHSY and CDR2 is SAAADI in the germline V gene. The CDR3 has 11 residues. The CDR3 DNA sequence: TGCGCCAGCAGTGGAGGGTCTGAGCAGTACTTC. It encodes CASSGGSEQYF.

The rearrangement uses TRBV5-1 and TRBJ2-2; no definite D call. Trimming removed 0 bases from V and 4 bases from J, with 7 bases in between. The CDR3 is made up of 14 amino acids. Germline V gives CDR1 SGHRS, CDR2 YFSETQ. CDR3 region: CASSLVQLTGELFF. CDR3 DNA sequence: TGCGCCAGCAGCTTGGTTCAACTCACCGGGGAGCTGTTTTTT.

This clone was observed a few times. The chain couples TRBV30 to TRBJ1-1; D gene unclear. The CDR3 loop spans 11 amino acids. The germline CDR1 and CDR2 sequences are GTSNPN and SVGIG (reference sequence). V lost 1 base, J lost 7 bases, and 7 bases lay in between. This chain's CDR3 is CAWSGLLEAFF. In DNA form, the CDR3 reads TGTGCCTGGAGTGGACTACTTGAAGCTTTCTTT. The full variable domain, completed using reference TRBV30 and TRBJ1-1, is SQTIHQWPATLVQPVGSPLSLECTVEGTSNPNLYWYRQAAGRGLQLLFYSVGIGQISSEVPQNLSASRPQDRQFILSSKKLLLSDSGFYLCAWSGLLEAFFGQGTRLTVV.

This clone was seen only a few times. The chain employs TRBV5-1 and TRBJ1-3; TRBD1 matches 7 bases. Unmatched junction bases numbered 6, after V lost 2 bases and J lost 4 bases. There are 15 residues in the CDR3. The germline gives CDR1 SGHRS, CDR2 YFSETQ. The CDR3 region is CASSLYGGGGNTIYF. The CDR3, as DNA: TGCGCCAGCAGCTTATACGGAGGGGGCGGAAACACCATATATTTT. The complete variable domain, with remaining parts taken from reference TRBV5-1 and TRBJ1-3, reads KAGVTQTPRYLIKTRGQQVTLSCSPISGHRSVSWYQQTPGQGLQFLFEYFSETQRNKGNFPGRFSGRQFSNSRSEMNVSTLELGDSALYLCASSLYGGGGNTIYFGEGSWLTVV.